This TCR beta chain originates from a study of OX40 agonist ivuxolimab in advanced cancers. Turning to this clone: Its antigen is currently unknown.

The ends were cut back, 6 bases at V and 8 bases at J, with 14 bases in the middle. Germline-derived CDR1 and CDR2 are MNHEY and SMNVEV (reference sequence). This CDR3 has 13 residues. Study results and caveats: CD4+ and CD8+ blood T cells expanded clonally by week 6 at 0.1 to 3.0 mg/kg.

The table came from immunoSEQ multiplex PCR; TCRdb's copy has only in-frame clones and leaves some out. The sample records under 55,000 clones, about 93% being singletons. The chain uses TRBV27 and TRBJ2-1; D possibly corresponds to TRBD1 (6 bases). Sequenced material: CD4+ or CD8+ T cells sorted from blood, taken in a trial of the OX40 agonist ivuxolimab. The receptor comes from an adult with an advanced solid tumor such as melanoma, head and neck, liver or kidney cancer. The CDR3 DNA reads TGTGCCAGCAGGCATAGGGGGTGGGATGAGCAGTTCTTC. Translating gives CASRHRGWDEQFF.